This T cell receptor (beta chain) was profiled in a study of blood T cell repertoires in COVID-19. Study overall: Spain, Italy and the United States supplied samples that represented acute and convalescent COVID-19.

Trimming left V 0 bases short and J 0 bases short, with 6 bases between. Germline V lookup: CDR1 SGHAT, CDR2 FQNNGV. This CDR3 spans 15 amino acids. Source study methods: Estimation of nucleated cell counts relied on the amplification of reference gene primers. Assay used: immunoSEQ multiplex PCR; TCRdb lists only in-frame clones, some missing. D and trimming come from the DNA, and the V and J calls and clone size come from that table. The sample yields about 150,000 clones, over 60% seen once. V usage is TRBV11-2 and J usage is TRBJ1-5, with D uncertain. The receptor was derived from an elderly man with acute or convalescent COVID-19. Sequencing used peripheral blood. The CDR3 nucleotides are TGTGCCAGCAGCTTAGACGCGATTAGCAATCAGCCCCAGCATTTT. Protein: CASSLDAISNQPQHF.